The clone carrying this T cell receptor beta chain has at least ten counts. Its antigen is not known. The data originate from a study of CD8 T cells in ankylosing spondylitis. Findings and caveats of the study: Reportedly, matched ankylosing spondylitis synovial fluid was significantly enriched for disease-linked clones. Prior work had noted some motif variants in reactive arthritis blood and synovial fluid. With a CD8+ phenotype, disease-linked clones were relatively rare in peripheral blood. What seemed typical of ankylosing spondylitis blood was a TCR beta motif built from several highly homologous variants.

The CDR3 has 14 residues. Germline V gene sequence: CDR1 DFQATT, CDR2 SNEGSKA (reference sequence). The V and J ends lost 6 bases and 4 bases respectively, with 16 bases between them. For TCR beta, libraries came from quantitative 5'-RACE with molecular barcodes. TCRdb re-called the 5' RACE reads with MiXCR, one entry per CDR3 protein. The profile shows around 490,000 distinct CDR3 sequences, about 5% of them singletons. J is TRBJ2-1 and V is TRBV20-1; the D call may be TRBD1 or TRBD2 (6 bases each). The sequenced sample was blood, either unsorted or a sorted T cell fraction (not recorded which). This TCR was sampled from a male donor with ankylosing spondylitis. CDR3 loop: CSAMGGGAYNEQFF. The CDR3, as DNA: TGCAGTGCAATGGGGGGCGGGGCATACAATGAGCAGTTCTTC.